This T cell receptor (beta chain) derives from a study of regulatory T cells in long-lasting Graves disease. Study conclusions and caveats: Shared public clonotypes totalled 2,741 in persistent patients, compared with about a thousand in new patients. It was in persistent disease that TRBV28, TRBJ1-2 and TRBJ2-5 were favored.

Germline CDR1 and CDR2: ENHRY and SYGVKD. This CDR3 contains 14 residues. V trimming: 5 bases; J trimming: 3 bases; junction bases outside the gene matches: 3. Combining iRepertoire HTBI primers with Arm-PCR of CDR3 regions, the authors built TCR beta libraries. The authors' processing: Sample data revealed fewer than 70 TRBV and about 15 TRBJ segments. TCRdb reprocessed the multiplex PCR reads with MiXCR, giving one entry per CDR3 protein. What appears here as the V and J calls and clone size reflects TCRdb's work, not the paper's. The data show 400,000 to 500,000 distinct CDR3 sequences, about 21% seen once. Described time point: persistent/refractory GD, antithyroid drugs over 5 years with positive TRAb. Following extraction of RNA from PBMCs, that RNA was used to make the TCR library. There are many counts of this clonotype. What it binds is not known.

This chain links TRBV10-3 with TRBJ1-4; TRBD1 aligns across 7 bases. The sample in question was peripheral blood mononuclear cells (PBMCs), obtained when the disease was refractory, from a patient treated with antithyroid drugs. The clonotype was recovered from a female donor with Graves disease. CDR3 sequence reads: CAISPGQSNEKLFF. The DNA for the CDR3 is TGTGCCATCAGTCCGGGACAGTCTAATGAAAAACTGTTTTTT.